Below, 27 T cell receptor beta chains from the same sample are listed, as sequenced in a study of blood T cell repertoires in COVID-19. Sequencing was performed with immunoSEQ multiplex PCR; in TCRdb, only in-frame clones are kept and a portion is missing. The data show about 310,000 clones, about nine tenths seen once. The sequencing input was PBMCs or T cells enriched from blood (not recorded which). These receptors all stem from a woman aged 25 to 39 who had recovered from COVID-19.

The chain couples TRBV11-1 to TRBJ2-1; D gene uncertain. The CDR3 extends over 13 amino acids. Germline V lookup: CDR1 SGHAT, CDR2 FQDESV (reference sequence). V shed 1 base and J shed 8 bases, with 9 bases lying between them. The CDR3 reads CASSLEHLDEQFF. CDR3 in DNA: TGTGCCAGCAGCTTAGAGCACCTAGATGAGCAGTTCTTC.

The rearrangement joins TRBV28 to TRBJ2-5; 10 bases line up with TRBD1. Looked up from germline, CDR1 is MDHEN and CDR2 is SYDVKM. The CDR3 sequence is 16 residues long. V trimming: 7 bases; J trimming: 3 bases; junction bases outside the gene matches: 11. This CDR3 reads CASTAPGQGSEETQYF. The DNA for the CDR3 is TGTGCCAGCACTGCGCCGGGACAGGGGTCCGAAGAGACCCAGTACTTC. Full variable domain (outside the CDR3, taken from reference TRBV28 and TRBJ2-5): DVKVTQSSRYLVKRTGEKVFLECVQDMDHENMFWYRQDPGLGLRLIYFSYDVKMKEKGDIPEGYSVSREKKERFSLILESASTNQTSMYLCASTAPGQGSEETQYFGPGTRLLVL.

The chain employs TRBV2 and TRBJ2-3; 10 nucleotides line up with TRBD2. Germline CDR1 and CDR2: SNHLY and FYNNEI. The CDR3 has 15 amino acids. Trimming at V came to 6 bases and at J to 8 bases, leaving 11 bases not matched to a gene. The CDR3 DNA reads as TGTGCCAGCAGCGGACTAGCGGCAGAAGGGGGTACGCAGTATTTT. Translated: CASSGLAAEGGTQYF. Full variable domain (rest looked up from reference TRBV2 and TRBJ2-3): EPEVTQTPSHQVTQMGQEVILRCVPISNHLYFYWYRQILGQKVEFLVSFYNNEISEKSEIFDDQFSVERPDGSNFTLKIRSTKLEDSAMYFCASSGLAAEGGTQYFGPGTRLTVL.

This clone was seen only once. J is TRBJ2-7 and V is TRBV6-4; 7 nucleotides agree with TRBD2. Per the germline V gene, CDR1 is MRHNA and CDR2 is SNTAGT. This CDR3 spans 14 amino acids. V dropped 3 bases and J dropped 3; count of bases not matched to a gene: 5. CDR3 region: CASSERAGSYEQYF. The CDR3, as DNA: TGTGCCAGCAGTGAACGAGCGGGAAGCTACGAGCAGTACTTC.

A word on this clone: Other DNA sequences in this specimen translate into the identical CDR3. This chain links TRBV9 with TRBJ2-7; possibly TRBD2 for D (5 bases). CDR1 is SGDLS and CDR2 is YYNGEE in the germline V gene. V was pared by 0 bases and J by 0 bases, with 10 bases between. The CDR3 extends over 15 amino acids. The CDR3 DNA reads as TGTGCCAGCAGCGTAGGGTCGGGAAGCTCCTACGAGCAGTACTTC. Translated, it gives CASSVGSGSSYEQYF. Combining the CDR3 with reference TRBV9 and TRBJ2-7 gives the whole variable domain DSGVTQTPKHLITATGQRVTLRCSPRSGDLSVYWYQQSLDQGLQFLIQYYNGEERAKGNILERFSAQQFPDLHSELNLSSLELGDSALYFCASSVGSGSSYEQYFGPGTRLTVT.

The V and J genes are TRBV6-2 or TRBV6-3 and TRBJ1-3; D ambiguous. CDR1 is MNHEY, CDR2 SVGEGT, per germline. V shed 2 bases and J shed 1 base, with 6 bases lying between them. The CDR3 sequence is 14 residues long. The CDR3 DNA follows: TGTGCCAGCAGTTACGGCAGATCTGGAAACACCATATATTTT. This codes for CASSYGRSGNTIYF.

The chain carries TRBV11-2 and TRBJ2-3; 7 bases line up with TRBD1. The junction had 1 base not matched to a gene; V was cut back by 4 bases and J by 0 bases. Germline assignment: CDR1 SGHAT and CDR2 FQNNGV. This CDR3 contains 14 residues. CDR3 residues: CASSSGQSTDTQYF. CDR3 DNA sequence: TGTGCCAGCAGCTCGGGACAGAGCACAGATACGCAGTATTTT.

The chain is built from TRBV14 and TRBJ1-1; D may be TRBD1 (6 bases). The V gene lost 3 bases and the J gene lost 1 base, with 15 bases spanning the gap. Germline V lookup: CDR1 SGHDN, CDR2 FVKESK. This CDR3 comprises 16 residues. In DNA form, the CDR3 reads TGTGCCAGCAGCCACCGTCGGGGGGCTCGGAACACTGAAGCTTTCTTT. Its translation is CASSHRRGARNTEAFF.

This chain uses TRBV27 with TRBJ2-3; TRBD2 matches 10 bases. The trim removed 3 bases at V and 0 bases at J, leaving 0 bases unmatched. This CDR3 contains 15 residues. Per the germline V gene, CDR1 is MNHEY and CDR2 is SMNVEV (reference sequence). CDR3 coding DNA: TGTGCCAGCAGTTTTAGCGGGAGGAGCACAGATACGCAGTATTTT. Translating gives CASSFSGRSTDTQYF.

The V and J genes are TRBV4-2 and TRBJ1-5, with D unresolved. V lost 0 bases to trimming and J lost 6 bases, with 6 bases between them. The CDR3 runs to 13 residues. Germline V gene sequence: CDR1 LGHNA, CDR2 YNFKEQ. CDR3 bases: TGTGCCAGCAGCCAAGATTACGGTCAGCCCCAGCATTTT. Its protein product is CASSQDYGQPQHF.

The CDR3 loop is CAISESLVLELYEQYF. CDR3 sequence (DNA): TGTGCCATCAGTGAAAGTCTGGTGTTAGAGCTCTACGAGCAGTACTTC. The chain has TRBV10-3 and TRBJ2-7, with D unresolved. This CDR3 contains 16 residues. Deletions cut 3 bases from V and 3 bases from J, with 18 bases between. Per germline, CDR1 ENHRY and CDR2 SYGVKD.

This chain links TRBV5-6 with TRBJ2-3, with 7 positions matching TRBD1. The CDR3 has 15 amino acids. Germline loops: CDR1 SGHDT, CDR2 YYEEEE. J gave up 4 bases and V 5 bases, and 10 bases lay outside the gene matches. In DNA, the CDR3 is TGTGCCAGCAGAAAAGGGGGCGCATGGGCAGATACGCAGTATTTT. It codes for CASRKGGAWADTQYF.

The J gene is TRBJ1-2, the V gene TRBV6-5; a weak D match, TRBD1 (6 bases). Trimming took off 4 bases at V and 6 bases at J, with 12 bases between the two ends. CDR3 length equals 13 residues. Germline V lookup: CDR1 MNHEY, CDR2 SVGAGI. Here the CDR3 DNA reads TGTGCCAGCAGTTCACAGGGAACGGATGGCTACACCTTC. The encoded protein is CASSSQGTDGYTF.

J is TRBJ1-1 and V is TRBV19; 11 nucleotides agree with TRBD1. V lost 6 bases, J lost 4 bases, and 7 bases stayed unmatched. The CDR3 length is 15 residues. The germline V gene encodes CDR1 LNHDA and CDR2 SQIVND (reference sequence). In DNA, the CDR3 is TGTGCCAGTAGAGCAACCGGGACAGGGGGCACTGAAGCTTTCTTT. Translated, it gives CASRATGTGGTEAFF.

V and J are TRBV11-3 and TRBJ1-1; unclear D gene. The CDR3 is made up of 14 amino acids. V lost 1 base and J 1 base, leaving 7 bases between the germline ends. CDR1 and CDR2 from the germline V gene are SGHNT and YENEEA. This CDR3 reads CASSLGAENTEAFF. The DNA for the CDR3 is TGTGCCAGCAGCTTAGGGGCAGAGAACACTGAAGCTTTCTTT.

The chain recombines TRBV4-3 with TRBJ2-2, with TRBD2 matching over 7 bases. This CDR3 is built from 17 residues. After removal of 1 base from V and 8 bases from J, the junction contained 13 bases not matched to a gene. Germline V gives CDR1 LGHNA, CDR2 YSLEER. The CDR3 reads CASSQALAGDTSGELFF. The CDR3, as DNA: TGCGCCAGCAGCCAAGCGTTGGCGGGGGATACGTCGGGGGAGCTGTTTTTT.

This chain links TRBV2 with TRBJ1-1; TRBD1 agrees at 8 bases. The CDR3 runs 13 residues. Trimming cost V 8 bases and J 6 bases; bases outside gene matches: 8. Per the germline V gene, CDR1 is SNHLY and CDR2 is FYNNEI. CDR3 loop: CASGRGRWAEAFF. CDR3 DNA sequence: TGTGCCAGCGGCAGGGGGCGATGGGCTGAAGCTTTCTTT. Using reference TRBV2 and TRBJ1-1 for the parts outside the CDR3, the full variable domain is EPEVTQTPSHQVTQMGQEVILRCVPISNHLYFYWYRQILGQKVEFLVSFYNNEISEKSEIFDDQFSVERPDGSNFTLKIRSTKLEDSAMYFCASGRGRWAEAFFGQGTRLTVV.

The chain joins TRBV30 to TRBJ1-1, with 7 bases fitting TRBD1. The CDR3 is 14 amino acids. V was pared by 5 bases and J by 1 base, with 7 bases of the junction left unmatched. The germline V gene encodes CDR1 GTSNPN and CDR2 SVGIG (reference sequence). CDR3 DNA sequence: TGTGCCTGGGACCATGACAGGGCGAACACTGAAGCTTTCTTT. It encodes CAWDHDRANTEAFF. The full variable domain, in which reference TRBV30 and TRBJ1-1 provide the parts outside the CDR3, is SQTIHQWPATLVQPVGSPLSLECTVEGTSNPNLYWYRQAAGRGLQLLFYSVGIGQISSEVPQNLSASRPQDRQFILSSKKLLLSDSGFYLCAWDHDRANTEAFFGQGTRLTVV.

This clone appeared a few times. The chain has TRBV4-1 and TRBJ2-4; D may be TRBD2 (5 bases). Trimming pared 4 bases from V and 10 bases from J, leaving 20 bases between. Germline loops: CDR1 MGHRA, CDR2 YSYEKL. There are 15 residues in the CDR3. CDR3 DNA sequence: TGCGCCAGCAGCCTAAACCTAGACCGGGATTTGATTCAGTACTTC. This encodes CASSLNLDRDLIQYF.

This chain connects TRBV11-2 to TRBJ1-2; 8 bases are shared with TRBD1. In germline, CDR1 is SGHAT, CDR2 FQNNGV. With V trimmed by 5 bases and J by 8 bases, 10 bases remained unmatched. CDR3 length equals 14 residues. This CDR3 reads CASSRGQGEGGYTF. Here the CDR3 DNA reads TGTGCCAGCAGCCGTGGACAGGGAGAAGGAGGCTACACCTTC.

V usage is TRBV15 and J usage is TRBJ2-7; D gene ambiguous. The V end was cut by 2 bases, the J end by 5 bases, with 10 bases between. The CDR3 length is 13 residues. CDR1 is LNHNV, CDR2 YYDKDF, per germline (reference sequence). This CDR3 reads CATSRTLTDEQYF. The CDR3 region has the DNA TGTGCCACCAGCAGAACGCTCACTGACGAGCAGTACTTC.

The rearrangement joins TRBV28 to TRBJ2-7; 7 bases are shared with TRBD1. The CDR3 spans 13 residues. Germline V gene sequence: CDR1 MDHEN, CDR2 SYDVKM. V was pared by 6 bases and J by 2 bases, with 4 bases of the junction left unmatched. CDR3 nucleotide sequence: TGTGCCAGCAGAGGGACAGCCACCTACGAGCAGTACTTC. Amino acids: CASRGTATYEQYF.

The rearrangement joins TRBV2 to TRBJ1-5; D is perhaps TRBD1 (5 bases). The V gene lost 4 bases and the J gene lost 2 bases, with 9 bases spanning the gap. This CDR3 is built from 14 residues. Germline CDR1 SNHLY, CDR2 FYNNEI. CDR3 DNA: TGTGCCAGCAGTGTTATCAGGGGCAATCAGCCCCAGCATTTT. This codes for CASSVIRGNQPQHF.

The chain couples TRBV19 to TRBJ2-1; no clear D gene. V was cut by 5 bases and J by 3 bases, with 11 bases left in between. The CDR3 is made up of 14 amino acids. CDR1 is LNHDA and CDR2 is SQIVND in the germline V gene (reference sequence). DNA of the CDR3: TGTGCCAGTAGTGCAGGCGAAATCTACAATGAGCAGTTCTTC. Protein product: CASSAGEIYNEQFF.

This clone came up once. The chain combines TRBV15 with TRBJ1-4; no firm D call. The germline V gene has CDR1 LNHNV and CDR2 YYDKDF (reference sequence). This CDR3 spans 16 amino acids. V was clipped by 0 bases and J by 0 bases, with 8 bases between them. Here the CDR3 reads CATSRDFTATNEKLFF. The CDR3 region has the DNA TGTGCCACCAGCAGAGATTTCACAGCAACTAATGAAAAACTGTTTTTT.

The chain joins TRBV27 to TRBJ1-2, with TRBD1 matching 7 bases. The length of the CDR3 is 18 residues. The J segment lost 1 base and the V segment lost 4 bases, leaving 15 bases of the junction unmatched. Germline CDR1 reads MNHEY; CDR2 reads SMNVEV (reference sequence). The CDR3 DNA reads TGTGCCAGCAGTTCCACCCACAGGGGCCGCCAGGTTAACTATGGCTACACCTTC. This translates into CASSSTHRGRQVNYGYTF.

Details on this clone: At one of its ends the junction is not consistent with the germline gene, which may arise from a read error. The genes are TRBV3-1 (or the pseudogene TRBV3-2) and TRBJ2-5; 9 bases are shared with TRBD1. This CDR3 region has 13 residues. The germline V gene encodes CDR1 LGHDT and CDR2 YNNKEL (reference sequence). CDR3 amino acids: CASSQDMTGGENF. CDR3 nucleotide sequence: TGTGCCAGCAGCCAAGATATGACAGGGGGAGAAAACTTC.